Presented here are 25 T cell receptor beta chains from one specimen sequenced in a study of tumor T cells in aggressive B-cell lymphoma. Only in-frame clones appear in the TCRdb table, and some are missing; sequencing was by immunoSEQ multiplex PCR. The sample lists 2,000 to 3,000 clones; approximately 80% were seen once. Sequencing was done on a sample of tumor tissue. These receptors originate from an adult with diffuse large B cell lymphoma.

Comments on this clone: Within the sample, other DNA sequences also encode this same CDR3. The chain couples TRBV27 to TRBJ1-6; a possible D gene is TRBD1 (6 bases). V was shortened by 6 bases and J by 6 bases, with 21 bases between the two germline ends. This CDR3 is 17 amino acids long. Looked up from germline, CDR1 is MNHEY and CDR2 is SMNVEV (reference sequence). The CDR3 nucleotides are TGTGCCAGCAGCTACGACTCGCCGGGACAAGGTAATTCACCCCTCCACTTT. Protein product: CASSYDSPGQGNSPLHF.

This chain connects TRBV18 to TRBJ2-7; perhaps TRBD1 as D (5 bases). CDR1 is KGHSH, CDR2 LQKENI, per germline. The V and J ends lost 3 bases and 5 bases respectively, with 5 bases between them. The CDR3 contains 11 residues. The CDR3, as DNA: TGTGCCAGCTCACCGGGGCACGAGCAGTACTTC. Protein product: CASSPGHEQYF.

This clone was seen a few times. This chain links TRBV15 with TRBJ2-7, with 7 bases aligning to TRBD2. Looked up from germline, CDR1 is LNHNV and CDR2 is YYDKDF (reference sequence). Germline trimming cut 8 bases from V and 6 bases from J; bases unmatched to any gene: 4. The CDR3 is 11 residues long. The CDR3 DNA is TGTGCCACCGGGTCGGGGGGCGAGCAGTACTTC. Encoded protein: CATGSGGEQYF. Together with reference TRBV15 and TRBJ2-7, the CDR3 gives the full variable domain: DAMVIQNPRYQVTQFGKPVTLSCSQTLNHNVMYWYQQKSSQAPKLLFHYYDKDFNNEADTPDNFQSRRPNTSFCFLDIRSPGLGDTAMYLCATGSGGEQYFGPGTRLTVT.

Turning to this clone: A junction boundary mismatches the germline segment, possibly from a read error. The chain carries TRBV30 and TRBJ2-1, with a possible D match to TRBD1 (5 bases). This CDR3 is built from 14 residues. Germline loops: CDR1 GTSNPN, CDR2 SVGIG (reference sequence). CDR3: CAWNSQGLHNKQFF. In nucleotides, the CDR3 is TGTGCCTGGAATTCCCAGGGTCTGCACAATAAGCAGTTCTTC. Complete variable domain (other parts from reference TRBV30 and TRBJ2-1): SQTIHQWPATLVQPVGSPLSLECTVEGTSNPNLYWYRQAAGRGLQLLFYSVGIGQISSEVPQNLSASRPQDRQFILSSKKLLLSDSGFYLCAWNSQGLHNKQFFGPGTRLTVL.

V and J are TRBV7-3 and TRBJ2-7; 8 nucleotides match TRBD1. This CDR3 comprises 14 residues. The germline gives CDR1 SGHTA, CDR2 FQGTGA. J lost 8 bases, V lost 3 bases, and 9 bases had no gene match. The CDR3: CASSLTGDPTQQYF. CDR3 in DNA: TGTGCCAGCAGCTTGACAGGGGACCCTACCCAGCAGTACTTC.

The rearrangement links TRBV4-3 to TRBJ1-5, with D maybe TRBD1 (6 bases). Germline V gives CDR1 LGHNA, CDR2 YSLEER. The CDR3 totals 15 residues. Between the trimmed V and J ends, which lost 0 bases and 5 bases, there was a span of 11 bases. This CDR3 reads CASSQDPGGDQPQHF. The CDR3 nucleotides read TGCGCCAGCAGCCAAGATCCGGGGGGCGATCAGCCCCAGCATTTT.

The CDR3 nucleotides read TGTGCCAGCAGTTTTGCTGACAGGGTAGGGGATGGCTACACCTTC. This translates into CASSFADRVGDGYTF. The chain recombines TRBV27 with TRBJ1-2; 7 nucleotides agree with TRBD1. Germline V lookup: CDR1 MNHEY, CDR2 SMNVEV (reference sequence). J gave up 6 bases and V 3 bases, and 10 bases lay outside the gene matches. The CDR3 has 15 residues.

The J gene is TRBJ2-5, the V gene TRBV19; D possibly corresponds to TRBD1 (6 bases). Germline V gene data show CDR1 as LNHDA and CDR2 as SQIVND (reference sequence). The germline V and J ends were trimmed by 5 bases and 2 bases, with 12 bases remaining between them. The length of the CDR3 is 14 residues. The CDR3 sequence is CASSAGQHQETQYF. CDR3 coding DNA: TGTGCCAGTAGTGCTGGACAGCATCAAGAGACCCAGTACTTC.

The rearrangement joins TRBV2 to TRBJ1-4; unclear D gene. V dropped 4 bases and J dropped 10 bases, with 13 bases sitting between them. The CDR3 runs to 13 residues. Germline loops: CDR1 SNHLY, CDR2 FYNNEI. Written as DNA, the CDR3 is TGTGCCAGCAGTGCCTCCACTGAGGGAAAACTGTTTTTT. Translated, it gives CASSASTEGKLFF. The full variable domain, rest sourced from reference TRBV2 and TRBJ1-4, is EPEVTQTPSHQVTQMGQEVILRCVPISNHLYFYWYRQILGQKVEFLVSFYNNEISEKSEIFDDQFSVERPDGSNFTLKIRSTKLEDSAMYFCASSASTEGKLFFGSGTQLSVL.

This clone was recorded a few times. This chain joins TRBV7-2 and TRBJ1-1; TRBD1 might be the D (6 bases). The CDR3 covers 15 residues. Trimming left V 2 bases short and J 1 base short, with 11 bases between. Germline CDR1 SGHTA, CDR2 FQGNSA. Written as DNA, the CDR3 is TGTGCCAGCAGCTTATACGGGGGGGCGAACACTGAAGCTTTCTTT. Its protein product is CASSLYGGANTEAFF.

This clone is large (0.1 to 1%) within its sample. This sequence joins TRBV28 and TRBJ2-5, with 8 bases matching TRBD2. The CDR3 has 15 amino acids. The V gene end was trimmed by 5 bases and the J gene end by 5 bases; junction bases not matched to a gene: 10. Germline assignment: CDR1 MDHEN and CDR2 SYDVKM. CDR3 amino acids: CASSPSLAGQETQYF. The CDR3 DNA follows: TGTGCCAGCAGTCCCAGTCTAGCGGGCCAGGAGACCCAGTACTTC.

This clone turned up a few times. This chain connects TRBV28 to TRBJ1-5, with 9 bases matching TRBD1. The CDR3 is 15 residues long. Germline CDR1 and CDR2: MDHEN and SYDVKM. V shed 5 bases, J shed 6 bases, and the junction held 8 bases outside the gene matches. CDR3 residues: CASSRRDRAGQPQHF. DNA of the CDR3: TGTGCCAGCAGTCGGCGGGACAGGGCCGGTCAGCCCCAGCATTTT.

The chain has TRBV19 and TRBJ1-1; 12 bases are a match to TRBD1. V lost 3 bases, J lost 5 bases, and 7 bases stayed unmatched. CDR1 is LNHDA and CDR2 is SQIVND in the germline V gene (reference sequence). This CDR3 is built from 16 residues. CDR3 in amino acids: CASSIRDRGQRTEAFF. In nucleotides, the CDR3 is TGTGCCAGTAGTATTCGGGACAGGGGGCAAAGGACTGAAGCTTTCTTT.

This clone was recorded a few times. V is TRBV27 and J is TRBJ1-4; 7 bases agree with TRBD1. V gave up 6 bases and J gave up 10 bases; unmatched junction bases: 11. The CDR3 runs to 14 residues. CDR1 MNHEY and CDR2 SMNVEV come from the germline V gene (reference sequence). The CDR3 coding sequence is TGTGCCAGCAGCTCGGGACAGAGGATCGGAAAACTGTTTTTT. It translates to CASSSGQRIGKLFF.

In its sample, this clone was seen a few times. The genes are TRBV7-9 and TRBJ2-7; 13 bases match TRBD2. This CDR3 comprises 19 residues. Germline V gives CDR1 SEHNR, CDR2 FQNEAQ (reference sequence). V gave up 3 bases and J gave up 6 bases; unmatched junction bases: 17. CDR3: CASSLAGTETSGRSPEQYF. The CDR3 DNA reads TGTGCCAGCAGCTTGGCCGGGACAGAGACTAGCGGGAGGTCCCCCGAGCAGTACTTC.

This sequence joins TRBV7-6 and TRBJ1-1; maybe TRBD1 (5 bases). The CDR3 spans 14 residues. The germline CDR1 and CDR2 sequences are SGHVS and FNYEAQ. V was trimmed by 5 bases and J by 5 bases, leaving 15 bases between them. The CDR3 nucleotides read TGTGCCAGCAGCGACCCAGGGAGGTCAACTGAAGCTTTCTTT. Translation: CASSDPGRSTEAFF.

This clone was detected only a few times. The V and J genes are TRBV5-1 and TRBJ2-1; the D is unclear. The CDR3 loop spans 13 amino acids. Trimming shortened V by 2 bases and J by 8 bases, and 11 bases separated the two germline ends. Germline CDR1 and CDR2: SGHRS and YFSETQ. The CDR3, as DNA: TGCGCCAGCAGCTTCCCCCCAAGCGATGAGCAGTTCTTC. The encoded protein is CASSFPPSDEQFF.

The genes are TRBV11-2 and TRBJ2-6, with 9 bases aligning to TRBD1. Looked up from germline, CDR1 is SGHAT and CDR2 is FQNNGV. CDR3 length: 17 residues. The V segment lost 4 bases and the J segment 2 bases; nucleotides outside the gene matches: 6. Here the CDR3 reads CASSSSWTGAGANVLTF. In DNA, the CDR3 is TGTGCCAGCAGCTCGTCGTGGACAGGGGCTGGGGCCAACGTCCTGACTTTC. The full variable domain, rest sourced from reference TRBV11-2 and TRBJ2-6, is EAGVAQSPRYKIIEKRQSVAFWCNPISGHATLYWYQQILGQGPKLLIQFQNNGVVDDSQLPKDRFSAERLKGVDSTLKIQPAKLEDSAVYLCASSSSWTGAGANVLTFGAGSRLTVL.

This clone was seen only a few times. The CDR3 coding sequence is TGTGCCAGCAGTTACTCCCCCAGGACTGAAGCTTTCTTT. Translated, it gives CASSYSPRTEAFF. The chain couples TRBV6-5 to TRBJ1-1; D unclear. CDR3 size: 13 residues. The V and J ends lost 0 bases and 5 bases respectively, with 7 bases between them. CDR1 MNHEY and CDR2 SVGAGI come from the germline V gene.

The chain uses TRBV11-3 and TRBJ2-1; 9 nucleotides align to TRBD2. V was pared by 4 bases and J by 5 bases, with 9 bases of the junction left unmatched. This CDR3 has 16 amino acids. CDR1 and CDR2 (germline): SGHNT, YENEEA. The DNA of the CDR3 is TGTGCCAGCAGCTCTAGCATAGCGGGGGAGGACAATGAGCAGTTCTTC. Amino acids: CASSSSIAGEDNEQFF.

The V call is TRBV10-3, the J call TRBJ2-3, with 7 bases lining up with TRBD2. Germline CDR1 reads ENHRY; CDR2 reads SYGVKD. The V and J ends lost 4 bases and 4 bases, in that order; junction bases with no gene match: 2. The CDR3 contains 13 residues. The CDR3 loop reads CAISVSGADTQYF. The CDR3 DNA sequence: TGTGCCATCAGTGTGAGCGGGGCAGATACGCAGTATTTT.

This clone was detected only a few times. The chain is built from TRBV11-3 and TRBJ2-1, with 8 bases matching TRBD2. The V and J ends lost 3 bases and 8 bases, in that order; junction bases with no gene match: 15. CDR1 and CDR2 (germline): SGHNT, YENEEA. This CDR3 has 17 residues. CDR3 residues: CASSLRSGSNPPHEQFF. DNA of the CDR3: TGTGCCAGCAGCTTGAGGAGCGGGAGTAACCCCCCTCATGAGCAGTTCTTC.

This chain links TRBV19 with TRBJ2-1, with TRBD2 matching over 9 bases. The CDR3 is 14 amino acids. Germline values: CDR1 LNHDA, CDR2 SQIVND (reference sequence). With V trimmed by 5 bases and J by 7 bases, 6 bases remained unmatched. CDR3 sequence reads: CASSSSGMRNEQFF. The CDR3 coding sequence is TGTGCCAGTAGTTCTAGCGGGATGCGGAATGAGCAGTTCTTC.

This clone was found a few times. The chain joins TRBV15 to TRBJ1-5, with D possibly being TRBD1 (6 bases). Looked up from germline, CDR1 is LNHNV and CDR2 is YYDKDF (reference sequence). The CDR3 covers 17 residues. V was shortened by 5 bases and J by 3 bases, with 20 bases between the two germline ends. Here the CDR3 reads CATSGSPQGRNNQPQHF. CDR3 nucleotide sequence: TGTGCCACCAGCGGAAGTCCACAGGGTCGTAACAATCAGCCCCAGCATTTT.

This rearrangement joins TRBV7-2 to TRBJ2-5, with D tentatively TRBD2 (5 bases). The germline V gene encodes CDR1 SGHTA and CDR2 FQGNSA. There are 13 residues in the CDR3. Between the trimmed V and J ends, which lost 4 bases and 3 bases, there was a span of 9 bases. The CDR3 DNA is TGTGCCAGCAGCTCCCGACTAAAAGAGACCCAGTACTTC. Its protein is CASSSRLKETQYF.